This TCR beta chain was profiled in a study of tumor and adjacent non-tumor tissue in lung cancer listed by TCRdb under 2018. Notes on the research overall: The cohort included approximately 13 adenocarcinoma, 2 squamous cell carcinoma and 1 small cell lung cancer patients. Among the roughly 15 patients, ages ranged from roughly 31 to 76 years, approximately 10 were men and 5 were women, and disease was TNM stage I to III. A total of roughly 130,000,000 productive TCRbeta reads were generated by sequencing, corresponding to an average of roughly 4.1 million reads per sample. Using bulk TCRbeta repertoires from some 14 lung cancer patients, the study set lung tumor tissue side by side with matched distant non-tumor lung tissue. Over 25 paired specimens, one tumor and one normal lung sample per patient, were profiled by TCRbeta CDR3 sequencing.

RNA was extracted from bulk unsorted tissue and checked for quality with a NanoDrop ND-1000 and an Agilent 2100. The donors were newly diagnosed lung cancer patients admitted for thoracic surgery in China from August to November 2014 who had not received prior chemotherapy. The study excluded patients who had received radiotherapy or chemotherapy before or who had another cancer at the same time. Pieces of surgical tissue measuring about 1-2.1 cm3 were kept in RNAlater solution and held at -80 degrees C until needed. General findings and caveats noted by the study authors: TCR diversity was significantly higher in younger patients, and higher tumor TCR diversity was associated with shorter overall and disease-free survival. The sequencing platform is not named in the methods, and unique molecular identifiers are not mentioned. Tumor tissue showed significantly higher TCR diversity (inverse Simpson) than normal lung tissue, at about 400 vs 150 (P = 0.0075, Mann-Whitney U test). The top 100 clones made up a significantly larger cumulative share of the repertoire in normal lung than in tumor tissue. Because peripheral blood was not sequenced, blood TCRbeta repertoires in the lung cancer patients of the study were not examined. With only approximately 15 patients in the cohort, the authors noted that larger samples and more detailed clinical data are needed.

The library was obtained by multiplex PCR. TCRdb shows the sequencer as Illumina HiSeq 2500. TCRbeta libraries were constructed through three rounds of nested PCR with primers (Table S4) according to protocols adapted from ARM-PCR. Before sequencing, PCR products of 200-500 bp were excised from the gel and purified with the QIAquick gel extraction kit. The paper's data handling went like this. Trimmomatic was used to clean the reads, FLASH was used to merge the reads into complete CDR3 sequences, and MiTCR was used to assign the reads to V(D)J germline segments. Clonal diversity was calculated as the inverse Simpson's index using VDJtools. In-frame sequences lacking a premature stop codon were counted as productive reads. TCRdb handled the public reads itself, with Q25 trimming in fastp and clone calling in MiXCR, and kept productive beta chains. Every distinct CDR3 protein forms one entry, paired with its most common genes and DNA. The V and J calls were not made by the authors but by TCRdb's processing. The table for this sample lists under 100,000 distinct CDR3 sequences; about three fifths of them were counted only once. In total, the top ten clones hold around 14% of the sample.

This clonotype was detected only once. What antigen it recognizes has not been identified. Its ends do not fully match the called genes, so a read error is possible. CDR1 and CDR2 are drawn from the germline V gene: MNHEY, SVGAGI. The CDR3 sequence holds 16 residues, the cysteine and phenylalanine included. The CDR3 DNA has 48 bases and is translated from base 1. The chain is assembled from TRBV6-5 and TRBJ1-4, with the D gene uncertain. The TCR sequence derives from a man in his 70s with non-small cell lung cancer. The sample consisted of lung tumor tissue. CDR3 reads: CPSSALRRGVIEKLFF. The nucleotide sequence is given as TGTCCCAGCAGTGCCCTTAGGAGAGGTGTTATTGAAAAACTGTTTTTT.